The clone carrying this T cell receptor beta chain was seen ten or more times. Its antigen is unknown. Using RNA transcripts as the source, TCR beta CDR3 regions were amplified. When the TCR CDR3 underwent first-round RT-PCR, the HTBI primer set was used. TCRdb reprocessed the multiplex PCR reads via MiXCR and lists one record per CDR3 protein. The table shows over 350,000 distinct CDR3 sequences, with over 12% occurring only once. Germline V lookup: CDR1 SNHLY, CDR2 FYNNEI. V dropped 7 bases and J dropped 5; count of bases not matched to a gene: 10. The CDR3 is made up of 15 amino acids. This sample is part of a study of T cells in Graves' hyperthyroidism and ophthalmopathy. Study summary: Upon initial diagnosis and before any treatment, peripheral blood was collected.

Broader study findings: Ophthalmopathy onset followed model prediction by a median approximately 7 months.

The genes are TRBV2 and TRBJ2-1; 8 bases match TRBD2. The clonotype was recovered from a young man with Graves' ophthalmopathy. Sequenced: blood. CDR3 DNA: TGTGCCAGCAAGGACGGGACTAGTGGAAACAATGAGCAGTTCTTC. Translated, it gives CASKDGTSGNNEQFF.